Ten or more counts support the clone carrying this T cell receptor beta chain. TCRdb itself ran the RT-PCR reads through MiXCR, one entry per CDR3 protein. The data contain about 700,000 distinct CDR3 sequences, approximately 14% of them singletons. Per the germline V gene, CDR1 is SGHTA and CDR2 is FQGNSA. The CDR3 has 16 amino acids. V lost 1 base and J lost 2, with 14 bases in between. V usage is TRBV7-2 and J usage is TRBJ2-5, with D possibly called TRBD1 or TRBD2 (5 bases each). Source material: memory CD4+ T cells from blood. This clonotype was obtained from a female donor in good health, serving as a healthy control. As DNA, the CDR3 is TGTGCCAGCAGCTTAGGGCCGGGGCCGTCTCAAGAGACCCAGTACTTC. Protein: CASSLGPGPSQETQYF.